The 15 T cell receptor beta chains below were found in one sample sequenced in a study of graft-versus-host responses after intestinal transplantation. Assay used: immunoSEQ multiplex PCR; TCRdb lists only in-frame clones, some missing. The table has approximately 130,000 clones, around nine tenths seen once; the top ten hold about 0.16%. Their target antigens are unknown. The sequences come from unstimulated CD4+ T cells sorted from spleen or lymph node cells, collected before intestinal transplant. Receptors originate from a human donor who received an intestinal transplant.

Only one count was recorded for this clone. This chain connects TRBV5-4 to TRBJ2-5; D possibly corresponds to TRBD1 (6 bases). The CDR3 is made up of 15 amino acids. V was pared by 0 bases and J by 1 base, with 10 bases between. Germline lookup yields CDR1 SGHNT and CDR2 YYREEE (reference sequence). CDR3 amino acids: CASSLGGLAQETQYF. The DNA of the CDR3 is TGTGCCAGCAGCTTGGGGGGGCTAGCCCAAGAGACCCAGTACTTC.

This CDR3 reads CASSLGRRGEKLFF. The DNA of the CDR3 is TGTGCCAGCAGCCTAGGACGTCGGGGTGAAAAACTGTTTTTT. The chain has TRBV7-2 and TRBJ1-4; D gene unclear. Trimming pared 5 bases from V and 7 bases from J, leaving 14 bases between. The CDR3 is made up of 14 amino acids. Germline V gene data show CDR1 as SGHTA and CDR2 as FQGNSA.

The CDR3: CASSLGGMNTEAFF. The CDR3 nucleotides are TGCGCCAGCAGCTTAGGGGGGATGAACACTGAAGCTTTCTTT. This chain connects TRBV5-1 to TRBJ1-1, with D possibly being TRBD1 (6 bases). The germline CDR1 and CDR2 sequences are SGHRS and YFSETQ. The length of the CDR3 is 14 residues. Trimming removed 2 bases at V and 0 bases at J, with 8 bases between.

J is TRBJ1-1 and V is TRBV7-9, with 7 bases fitting TRBD1. V trimming: 3 bases; J trimming: 1 base; junction bases outside the gene matches: 11. CDR1 and CDR2 (germline): SEHNR, FQNEAQ (reference sequence). This CDR3 spans 17 amino acids. CDR3 in amino acids: CASSLYRGDGANTEAFF. CDR3 nucleotide sequence: TGTGCCAGCAGCTTGTACAGGGGAGACGGGGCGAACACTGAAGCTTTCTTT.

The chain couples TRBV6-1 to TRBJ2-3; no definite D call. V was pared by 8 bases and J by 2 bases, with 8 bases between. Germline-derived CDR1 and CDR2 are MNHNS and SASEGT. The CDR3 is made up of 12 amino acids. The CDR3 DNA follows: TGTGCCAGCGCCGAGATCACAGATACGCAGTATTTT. This sequence encodes CASAEITDTQYF.

The chain employs TRBV2 and TRBJ2-1, with D perhaps being TRBD1 or TRBD2 (6 bases each). CDR3 size: 13 residues. Germline loops: CDR1 SNHLY, CDR2 FYNNEI. Trimming left V 6 bases short and J 5 bases short, with 11 bases between. The CDR3 DNA reads TGTGCCAGCAGAAGGGGGGCCAACAATGAGCAGTTCTTC. Encoded protein: CASRRGANNEQFF. Together with reference TRBV2 and TRBJ2-1, the CDR3 gives the full variable domain: EPEVTQTPSHQVTQMGQEVILRCVPISNHLYFYWYRQILGQKVEFLVSFYNNEISEKSEIFDDQFSVERPDGSNFTLKIRSTKLEDSAMYFCASRRGANNEQFFGPGTRLTVL.

This clone was observed once. The chain couples TRBV30 to TRBJ2-1; no firm D call. This CDR3 comprises 14 residues. CDR1 GTSNPN and CDR2 SVGIG come from the germline V gene (reference sequence). V lost 5 bases and J 0 bases, leaving 11 bases between the germline ends. CDR3 residues: CAWADLSSYNEQFF. In DNA, the CDR3 is TGTGCCTGGGCTGACCTGAGCTCCTACAATGAGCAGTTCTTC.

The V gene is TRBV11-2, the J gene TRBJ2-2, with 10 bases that match TRBD2. CDR3 length: 14 amino acids. Germline loops: CDR1 SGHAT, CDR2 FQNNGV. J gave up 5 bases and V 8 bases, and 5 bases lay outside the gene matches. The CDR3 nucleotides read TGTGCCAGCGGCCCGGGACTAGCGACCGGGGAGCTGTTTTTT. This encodes CASGPGLATGELFF.

The chain employs TRBV5-1 and TRBJ2-3; possible D gene TRBD2, 6 bases. V gave up 4 bases and J gave up 3 bases, with 12 bases separating them. This CDR3 has 14 residues. Germline CDR1 SGHRS, CDR2 YFSETQ. CDR3 amino acids: CASSAAGGTDTQYF. The DNA of the CDR3 is TGCGCCAGCAGCGCCGCCGGGGGAACAGATACGCAGTATTTT.

The chain combines TRBV9 with TRBJ1-3; D is undetermined. CDR1 is SGDLS, CDR2 YYNGEE, per germline. Trimming cost V 0 bases and J 2 bases, with 12 bases left between them. The length of the CDR3 is 16 residues. CDR3 nucleotides: TGTGCCAGCAGCGTAGGGCCGTTGGGTCCTGGAAACACCATATATTTT. It encodes CASSVGPLGPGNTIYF.

This sequence joins TRBV9 and TRBJ2-1; 12 bases agree with TRBD2. CDR1 SGDLS and CDR2 YYNGEE come from the germline V gene. J lost 10 bases, V lost 3 bases, and 8 bases had no gene match. The CDR3 consists of 15 residues. The CDR3 DNA sequence: TGTGCCAGCAGCGCTCTGACTAGCGGGGGCGGGGAGCAGTTCTTC. Amino acids: CASSALTSGGGEQFF.

V usage is TRBV25-1 and J usage is TRBJ2-3; D is perhaps TRBD1 (5 bases). The length of the CDR3 is 16 residues. Germline V gene lookup returns CDR1 MGHDK and CDR2 SYGVNS. Trimming left V 7 bases short and J 0 bases short, with 17 bases between. The CDR3 sequence is CASTLSQGGSTDTQYF. CDR3 coding DNA: TGTGCCAGCACCCTAAGTCAGGGCGGAAGCACAGATACGCAGTATTTT.

V gene TRBV7-9 combines with J gene TRBJ2-2; TRBD1 agrees at 7 bases. Germline CDR1 reads SEHNR; CDR2 reads FQNEAQ (reference sequence). The junction had 6 bases not matched to a gene; V was cut back by 1 base and J by 7 bases. The length of the CDR3 is 15 residues. In DNA, the CDR3 is TGTGCCAGCAGCTTAGGAGACAGGGTCGGCGGGGAGCTGTTTTTT. Residues: CASSLGDRVGGELFF. Supplemented by reference TRBV7-9 and TRBJ2-2, the full variable domain reads DTGVSQNPRHKITKRGQNVTFRCDPISEHNRLYWYRQTLGQGPEFLTYFQNEAQLEKSRLLSDRFSAERPKGSFSTLEIQRTEQGDSAMYLCASSLGDRVGGELFFGEGSRLTVL.

The chain links TRBV10-2 to TRBJ1-5, with no clear D. Germline CDR1 reads WSHSY; CDR2 reads SAAADI. The CDR3 spans 12 residues. Trimming removed 4 bases at V and 4 bases at J, with 5 bases between. As DNA, the CDR3 is TGCGCCAGCAGTGTAGGGAATCAGCCCCAGCATTTT. It yields the protein CASSVGNQPQHF.

In this sample, this clone turned up a few times. This chain's CDR3 is CASSLAGTANYGYTF. The DNA for the CDR3 is TGTGCCAGCAGCCTTGCCGGGACAGCTAACTATGGCTACACCTTC. The chain couples TRBV12-1 to TRBJ1-2; TRBD1 reflects the table's D call only, with no check against the DNA. TRBV12-1 is a listed pseudogene. The CDR3 is made up of 15 amino acids.